The 29 T cell receptor beta chains below come from one sample, sequenced in a study of T cell responses to AZD1222 COVID-19 vaccine. Only in-frame clones appear in the TCRdb table, and some are missing; sequencing was by immunoSEQ multiplex PCR. The sample shows roughly 140,000 clones, 80% to 95% of them seen only once. The sample in question was peripheral blood, obtained 28 days after the second AZD1222 dose. The receptors derive from an adult who received the AZD1222 COVID-19 vaccine.

The chain couples TRBV5-6 to TRBJ1-3; TRBD1 might be the D (5 bases). The CDR3 runs 15 residues. The V end was cut by 0 bases, the J end by 2 bases, with 9 bases between. The V gene's germline CDR1 is SGHDT and CDR2 YYEEEE. The CDR3 loop reads CASSLESGPGNTIYF. The DNA of the CDR3 is TGTGCCAGCAGCTTGGAGTCAGGGCCTGGAAACACCATATATTTT.

The J gene is TRBJ1-1, the V gene TRBV18; perhaps TRBD1 as D (5 bases). This CDR3 region has 13 residues. Trimming took off 4 bases at V and 2 bases at J, with 8 bases between the two ends. Germline CDR1 and CDR2: KGHSH and LQKENI. The CDR3 region is CASSQTVNTEAFF. CDR3 bases: TGTGCCAGCTCACAGACAGTTAACACTGAAGCTTTCTTT. Together with reference TRBV18 and TRBJ1-1, the CDR3 gives the full variable domain: NAGVMQNPRHLVRRRGQEARLRCSPMKGHSHVYWYRQLPEEGLKFMVYLQKENIIDESGMPKERFSAEFPKEGPSILRIQQVVRGDSAAYFCASSQTVNTEAFFGQGTRLTVV.

The chain is built from TRBV29-1 and TRBJ1-1; D is undetermined. This CDR3 region has 12 residues. Trimming took 3 bases from V and 1 from J, leaving 6 bases between them. CDR1 is SQVTM, CDR2 ANQGSEA, per germline. This CDR3 is CSVDFGNTEAFF. The CDR3 bases are TGCAGCGTTGATTTTGGGAACACTGAAGCTTTCTTT. Complete variable domain (other parts from reference TRBV29-1 and TRBJ1-1): SAVISQKPSRDICQRGTSLTIQCQVDSQVTMMFWYRQQPGQSLTLIATANQGSEATYESGFVIDKFPISRPNLTFSTLTVSNMSPEDSSIYLCSVDFGNTEAFFGQGTRLTVV.

This rearrangement joins TRBV7-9 to TRBJ1-2, with TRBD1 matching 7 bases. The CDR3 has 15 residues. Germline V gives CDR1 SEHNR, CDR2 FQNEAQ (reference sequence). The J segment lost 4 bases and the V segment lost 2 bases, leaving 7 bases of the junction unmatched. The CDR3: CASSLSVDRAYGYTF. The CDR3 nucleotides read TGTGCCAGCAGCTTATCTGTCGACAGGGCCTATGGCTACACCTTC. Supplemented by reference TRBV7-9 and TRBJ1-2, the full variable domain reads DTGVSQNPRHKITKRGQNVTFRCDPISEHNRLYWYRQTLGQGPEFLTYFQNEAQLEKSRLLSDRFSAERPKGSFSTLEIQRTEQGDSAMYLCASSLSVDRAYGYTFGSGTRLTVV.

This clone was seen repeatedly, ten times or more. V usage is TRBV2 and J usage is TRBJ1-1; D call uncertain. This CDR3 is 13 amino acids long. The V end was cut by 8 bases, the J end by 1 base, with 11 bases between. From germline, CDR1 is SNHLY and CDR2 FYNNEI. CDR3 sequence reads: CASGPLGNTEAFF. For the CDR3, the DNA is TGTGCCAGCGGCCCCCTGGGGAACACTGAAGCTTTCTTT.

V usage is TRBV5-1 and J usage is TRBJ1-3; D remains ambiguous. V was shortened by 3 bases and J by 0 bases, with 10 bases between the two germline ends. CDR1 is SGHRS, CDR2 YFSETQ, per germline. The CDR3 covers 15 residues. The CDR3 sequence is CASSSDRFSGNTIYF. As DNA, the CDR3 is TGCGCCAGCAGCTCTGACCGGTTCTCTGGAAACACCATATATTTT.

This sequence joins TRBV5-6 and TRBJ2-7; D uncertain. The CDR3 spans 16 residues. From germline, CDR1 is SGHDT and CDR2 YYEEEE. The V end was cut by 0 bases, the J end by 2 bases, with 15 bases between. The DNA of the CDR3 is TGTGCCAGCAGCTTGGATGGTCTCTCTTGGACCTACGAGCAGTACTTC. Protein product: CASSLDGLSWTYEQYF.

Here the CDR3 DNA reads TGCGCCAGCAGCCCGACAGGGGAAGGTACAGATACGCAGTATTTT. Its protein product is CASSPTGEGTDTQYF. This sequence joins TRBV5-1 and TRBJ2-3, with 8 nucleotides matching TRBD1. CDR1 is SGHRS, CDR2 YFSETQ, per germline. V lost 4 bases to trimming and J lost 3 bases; unmatched junction nucleotides: 7. The CDR3 consists of 15 residues.

This clone was counted a few times. V gene TRBV19 combines with J gene TRBJ1-1, with D possibly being TRBD1 (6 bases). Germline assignment: CDR1 LNHDA and CDR2 SQIVND (reference sequence). The CDR3 has 14 amino acids. Trimming shortened V by 5 bases and J by 1 base, and 11 bases separated the two germline ends. CDR3 in amino acids: CASSVGQTNTEAFF. CDR3 bases: TGTGCCAGTAGTGTCGGACAGACGAACACTGAAGCTTTCTTT.

The chain joins TRBV5-1 to TRBJ2-1; 12 bases map to TRBD2. The V gene's germline CDR1 is SGHRS and CDR2 YFSETQ. The junction had 8 bases not matched to a gene; V was cut back by 4 bases and J by 6 bases. This CDR3 spans 16 amino acids. DNA for the CDR3: TGCGCCAGCAGCGAACAGACTAGCGGGAGAGGCAATGAGCAGTTCTTC. Protein: CASSEQTSGRGNEQFF.

This clone was counted once. This chain joins TRBV5-1 and TRBJ2-1; 7 nucleotides line up with TRBD1. CDR3 length: 13 amino acids. V lost 1 base to trimming and J lost 9 bases; unmatched junction nucleotides: 4. Germline V gene sequence: CDR1 SGHRS, CDR2 YFSETQ. The CDR3 is CASSLTGVGEQFF. The CDR3 bases are TGCGCCAGCAGCTTGACAGGGGTGGGTGAGCAGTTCTTC.

This chain links TRBV12-3 or TRBV12-4 with TRBJ2-2; no clear D. The CDR3 has 12 residues. V shed 2 bases and J shed 6 bases, with 4 bases lying between them. CDR3 residues: CASSLMAGELFF. CDR3 in DNA: TGTGCCAGCAGTTTAATGGCCGGGGAGCTGTTTTTT.

The chain links TRBV4-1 to TRBJ2-3; D possibly corresponds to TRBD2 (6 bases). From germline, CDR1 is MGHRA and CDR2 YSYEKL. V was pared by 4 bases and J by 5 bases, with 16 bases between. The CDR3 length is 15 residues. The CDR3 nucleotides read TGCGCCAGCAGCCTACAAGAGGGAGGAATAGATACGCAGTATTTT. Residues: CASSLQEGGIDTQYF.

CDR3 in DNA: TGTGCCTGGAGTGTACGGGGGAAGGCTGAAGCTTTCTTT. Residues: CAWSVRGKAEAFF. The genes are TRBV30 and TRBJ1-1; weak D call: TRBD1 (5 bases). The germline gives CDR1 GTSNPN, CDR2 SVGIG (reference sequence). The CDR3 is 13 amino acids. V was shortened by 0 bases and J by 6 bases, with 11 bases between the two germline ends.

A single count supports this clone. The chain links TRBV11-2 to TRBJ2-1; tentatively, D is TRBD1 (5 bases). V lost 5 bases to trimming and J lost 6 bases, with 20 bases between them. The CDR3 consists of 16 residues. CDR1 is SGHAT and CDR2 is FQNNGV in the germline V gene. The CDR3 DNA sequence: TGTGCCAGCAGCCCCAAGGTAGGTGCAGGGATCAATGAGCAGTTCTTC. It is translated as CASSPKVGAGINEQFF.

The V gene is TRBV5-1, the J gene TRBJ2-7; 11 bases are shared with TRBD1. Germline CDR1 is SGHRS and CDR2 is YFSETQ. The CDR3 extends over 14 amino acids. With 6 bases clipped from V and 6 bases from J, the junction kept 8 bases outside the gene matches. The CDR3 nucleotides read TGCGCCAGCACCGGGGGACAGGGGGAGGTCGAGCAGTACTTC. Translation: CASTGGQGEVEQYF.

The chain has TRBV25-1 and TRBJ1-2, with TRBD1 identical over 7 bases. The CDR3 length is 14 residues. With 3 bases clipped from V and 7 bases from J, the junction kept 8 bases outside the gene matches. Germline V lookup: CDR1 MGHDK, CDR2 SYGVNS. CDR3 nucleotide sequence: TGTGCCAGCAGTGATTGGGGACAGTTCACTGGCTACACCTTC. Amino acid sequence: CASSDWGQFTGYTF.

The chain is built from TRBV4-2 and TRBJ2-3; 7 bases align to TRBD1. The J segment lost 1 base and the V segment lost 2 bases, leaving 6 bases of the junction unmatched. Germline lookup yields CDR1 LGHNA and CDR2 YNFKEQ. The CDR3 length is 16 residues. As DNA, the CDR3 is TGTGCCAGCAGCCAAAACAGGGGTCACGGCACAGATACGCAGTATTTT. Translating gives CASSQNRGHGTDTQYF.

The chain joins TRBV11-2 to TRBJ2-6; TRBD2 agrees at 10 bases. CDR3 length: 18 residues. From germline, CDR1 is SGHAT and CDR2 FQNNGV. The V and J ends lost 5 bases and 0 bases, in that order; junction bases with no gene match: 7. Here the CDR3 reads CASSPVLAGASGANVLTF. DNA of the CDR3: TGTGCCAGCAGCCCGGTTCTAGCGGGGGCCTCTGGGGCCAACGTCCTGACTTTC.

This rearrangement joins TRBV2 to TRBJ2-4, with TRBD2 matching over 7 bases. This CDR3 comprises 13 residues. The trim removed 6 bases at V and 7 bases at J, leaving 6 bases unmatched. The germline CDR1 and CDR2 sequences are SNHLY and FYNNEI. The CDR3 region has the DNA TGTGCCAGCAGGACGGAGGGAGGGAACATTCAGTACTTC. Encoded protein: CASRTEGGNIQYF.

J is TRBJ2-1 and V is TRBV10-3; possibly TRBD2 for D (6 bases). Trimming pared 7 bases from V and 2 bases from J, leaving 12 bases between. The CDR3 runs to 14 residues. Per germline, CDR1 ENHRY and CDR2 SYGVKD. The CDR3 DNA reads TGTGCCATCATGGGTAGCGGCCCCTACAATGAGCAGTTCTTC. Encoded protein: CAIMGSGPYNEQFF.

The CDR3 loop is CASSLQGGPLHF. The CDR3 DNA follows: TGTGCCAGCAGCTTGCAGGGTGGACCCCTCCACTTT. The chain carries TRBV7-2 and TRBJ1-6, with D perhaps TRBD1 (5 bases). Germline V gives CDR1 SGHTA, CDR2 FQGNSA. This CDR3 comprises 12 residues. Trimming shortened V by 3 bases and J by 12 bases, and 9 bases separated the two germline ends.

J is TRBJ2-3 and V is TRBV16; TRBD2 matches 12 bases. The CDR3 has 18 residues. Germline V gene data show CDR1 as KGHSY and CDR2 as FQNENV. With 2 bases clipped from V and 0 bases from J, the junction kept 6 bases outside the gene matches. The CDR3 sequence: CASSQELAGGLSTDTQYF. In nucleotides, the CDR3 is TGTGCCAGCAGCCAAGAACTAGCGGGAGGACTCAGCACAGATACGCAGTATTTT.

The chain employs TRBV12-3 or TRBV12-4 and TRBJ1-2; tentative D call: TRBD1 (6 bases). With 11 bases removed from V and 1 base from J, the gap between germline ends came to 14 bases. The CDR3 runs to 13 residues. This CDR3 is CAVKQGGNYGYTF. CDR3 nucleotides: TGTGCCGTAAAACAGGGCGGTAACTATGGCTACACCTTC.

The CDR3 protein is CASSLSQDRVAEQYF. The CDR3 DNA sequence: TGTGCCAGCAGCTTGTCTCAGGACAGGGTAGCCGAGCAGTACTTC. The chain uses TRBV5-4 and TRBJ2-7, with 8 positions matching TRBD1. The CDR3 covers 15 residues. J lost 6 bases, V lost 1 base, and 9 bases had no gene match. Germline V lookup: CDR1 SGHNT, CDR2 YYREEE (reference sequence).

The rearrangement joins TRBV29-1 to TRBJ1-5, with D perhaps TRBD1 (6 bases). V gave up 0 bases and J gave up 4 bases, with 13 bases separating them. Looked up from germline, CDR1 is SQVTM and CDR2 is ANQGSEA. This CDR3 spans 15 amino acids. The CDR3 region has the DNA TGCAGCGTTGAAGAAGGGGGGACACCTAATCAGCCCCAGCATTTT. Its translation: CSVEEGGTPNQPQHF.

The J gene is TRBJ1-1, the V gene TRBV18, with D tentatively TRBD1 (6 bases). Germline CDR1 reads KGHSH; CDR2 reads LQKENI. The CDR3 covers 15 residues. Trimming stripped 3 bases from V and 1 base from J, with 12 bases between. CDR3 nucleotide sequence: TGTGCCAGCTCACCTACCAGGACAGAGAACACTGAAGCTTTCTTT. This codes for CASSPTRTENTEAFF. The whole variable domain, remainder taken from reference TRBV18 and TRBJ1-1, is NAGVMQNPRHLVRRRGQEARLRCSPMKGHSHVYWYRQLPEEGLKFMVYLQKENIIDESGMPKERFSAEFPKEGPSILRIQQVVRGDSAAYFCASSPTRTENTEAFFGQGTRLTVV.

The rearrangement uses TRBV6-5 and TRBJ2-5; 7 bases align to TRBD2. The junction had 9 bases not matched to a gene; V was cut back by 9 bases and J by 2 bases. Looked up from germline, CDR1 is MNHEY and CDR2 is SVGAGI. There are 14 residues in the CDR3. CDR3: CASTEGTIQETQYF. The CDR3 DNA reads TGTGCCAGTACGGAGGGGACTATACAAGAGACCCAGTACTTC.

This chain uses TRBV7-2 with TRBJ1-1; D uncertain. V lost 2 bases, J lost 1 base, and 17 bases lay in between. The CDR3 runs 17 residues. The germline V gene has CDR1 SGHTA and CDR2 FQGNSA. The CDR3 DNA sequence: TGTGCCAGCAGCTTAAGTGGTTCCATTGGATCGAACACTGAAGCTTTCTTT. It specifies CASSLSGSIGSNTEAFF.